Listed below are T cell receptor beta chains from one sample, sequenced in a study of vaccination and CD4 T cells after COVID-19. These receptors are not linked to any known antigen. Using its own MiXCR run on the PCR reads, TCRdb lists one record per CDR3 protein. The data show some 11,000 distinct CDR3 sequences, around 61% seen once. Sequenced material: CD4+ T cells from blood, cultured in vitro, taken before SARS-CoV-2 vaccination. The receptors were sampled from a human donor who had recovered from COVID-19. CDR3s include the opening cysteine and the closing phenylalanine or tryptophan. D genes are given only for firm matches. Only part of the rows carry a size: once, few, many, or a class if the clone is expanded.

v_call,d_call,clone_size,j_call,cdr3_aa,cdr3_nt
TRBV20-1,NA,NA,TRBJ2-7,CSARDGPSEQYF,TGCAGTGCTAGAGACGGGCCTTCCGAGCAGTACTTC
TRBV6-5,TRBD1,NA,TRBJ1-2,CASRLLQGAGGYTF,TGTGCCAGCAGATTACTACAGGGGGCGGGCGGCTACACCTTC
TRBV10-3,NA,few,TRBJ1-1,CAINPGGGHFTEAFF,TGTGCCATCAACCCGGGGGGGGGGCATTTTACTGAAGCTTTCTTT
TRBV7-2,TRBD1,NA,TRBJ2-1,CASSSGQGASNEQFF,TGTGCCAGCAGCTCCGGACAGGGGGCGAGTAATGAGCAGTTCTTC
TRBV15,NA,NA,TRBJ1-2,CATSRDRTGGGYTF,TGTGCCACCAGCAGAGATCGGACTGGGGGGGGCTACACCTTC
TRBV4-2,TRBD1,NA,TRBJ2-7,CASSQLEGQAYEQYF,TGTGCCAGCAGCCAGTTAGAGGGACAGGCCTACGAGCAGTACTTC
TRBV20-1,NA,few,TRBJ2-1,CSARATLKGGNEQFF,TGCAGTGCTAGAGCCACCTTGAAGGGAGGCAATGAGCAGTTCTTC
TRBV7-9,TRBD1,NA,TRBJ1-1,CASSPGTGVNTEAFF,TGTGCCAGCAGCCCCGGGACAGGGGTGAACACTGAAGCTTTCTTT
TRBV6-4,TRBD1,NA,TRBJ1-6,CASSGSGGNSPLHF,TGTGCCAGCAGTGGATCAGGGGGTAATTCACCCCTCCACTTT
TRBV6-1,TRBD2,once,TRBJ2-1,CASSQTSWGSYNEQFF,TGTGCCAGCAGTCAGACTAGCTGGGGATCCTACAATGAGCAGTTCTTC